This T cell receptor (beta chain) was sequenced for a study of shared clonotypes between healthy human individuals (TCRdb year 2020). General notes on the study: The cohort comprised a couple of women and three men aged 18 to 49 years. Per donor, three plates each were used for CD4 naive and CD4 memory, two for CD8 naive, and one for CD8 memory. To estimate repertoire size and how much clonotype sharing occurs between individuals, the study deeply sequenced the blood TCR repertoires of roughly 5 healthy adults. Different laboratories and diverse techniques were used to prepare libraries and sequence TCR repertoires, to increase sequencing depth and limit assay-specific biases. Between about 0.94 and 8.9 billion PBMCs per donor were obtained by leukapheresis.

Note on this clone: The antigen it binds to is not known. No per-base quality is available; no much larger clone lies one base away.

Germline trimming amounts to 9 bases on V and 0 bases on J, with 3 as the count of junction bases outside the gene matches. CDR1 and CDR2 are read off the germline V gene as MDHEN and SYDVKM. Counted from cysteine to phenylalanine, this CDR3 has 14 amino acids. This entry keeps only the CDR3 DNA: 42 bases, framed from base 1. TCR CDR3 regions were amplified from genomic DNA by multiplex PCR using the deep immunoSEQ assay. For each cell subset, the extracted genomic DNA was distributed evenly across all wells of several immunoSEQ 96-well plates, and each plate served as one replicate. For sorted subsets, 200 ng of genomic DNA, equivalent to tens of thousands of T cell genomes, went into each replicate PCR. The purified libraries were quantified using a Qubit 3.0 fluorometer, sized with a Bioanalyzer 2100, and then quantified again using the KAPA Library Quantification kit. Each immunoSEQ 96-well plate was sequenced on its own single-read 150-cycle Illumina NextSeq 550 flow cell. On the study's bioinformatics: The immunoSEQ output contained only junctional sequences without quality scores, so filtering could not match that applied to full-length reads. To assign V/J genes and CDR3, sequences were annotated against IMGT germline references using PyIR, a Python wrapper for IgBLAST v1.9. Reads were filtered out if the reads had weak V/J assignments (E-value above 1e-6), no CDR3, stop codons, out-of-frame junctions, or ambiguous translated residues. V3J clonotypes were defined by identical inferred V gene, J gene, and CDR3 amino acid sequence. Percentage overlap between repertoires was computed as shared unique clonotypes divided by the size of the smaller repertoire. RTK rarefaction, the Chao1 estimator, and Recon v2.1 estimates of unobserved clonotypes were used to assess repertoire richness. Generation probabilities for all TCRbeta clonotypes obtained by the gDNA method from a few donors were computed using OLGA. TCRdb re-hosts the immuneACCESS table, in-frame sequences only. Its copies lack some clones; in the studies checked, an unresolved V gene accounts for under half of them, and the cause for the rest is not known. From that table come the V and J calls and clone size; the DNA was used to work out D and trimming. This sample gives 2,500,000 or so clones in total; just over 90% of them show up just once. Together, the top ten hold over 0.12% of the sample.

Results and caveats for the whole study, not just this receptor: Sharing across a few donors was observed for 4.5% to 6.5% of naive CD4, 3% to 3.5% of naive CD8, 2% to 2.5% of memory CD4, and around 0.4% of memory CD8 clonotypes. Pairwise subsampling led to the expectation that sequencing depth would affect the degree of clonotype sharing among donors. Sampling was limited to blood, and TCR repertoires in tissue likely differ from TCR repertoires in blood. Because the study included a small number of donors, the genetic and exposure-history diversity represented was limited. Rarefaction of sorted-subset datasets indicated incomplete sequencing despite the large sequencing depth. Estimated clonotype richness was generally larger for naive than for memory subsets. Compared with non-shared clonotypes, clonotypes shared by all four sorted-subset donors had higher generation probabilities.

Healthy HIV-negative adults with no recently reported acute infections or vaccinations were included as donors. Every donor was a Caucasian adult residing in Nashville, Tennessee, USA. CD4+ T cells were enriched through magnetic negative selection, after which naive cells were positively selected on CD45RA and the remaining negative fraction served as the memory subset. After blood collection by leukapheresis, PBMCs were isolated using Ficoll-Histopaque density gradient centrifugation and then cryopreserved in the vapor phase of liquid nitrogen. Analytical flow cytometry was used to check the purity and quantity of each magnetically sorted T cell population. Each sorted fraction had its genomic DNA isolated and then quantified by UV absorbance on a Nanodrop 2000c.

The source is a young man in good health. The chain uses TRBV28 and TRBJ2-3; 10 nucleotides in the junction match TRBD2. Specimen: naive CD4+ T cells sorted from blood. Reading the label with the study, this specimen's cell subset or site is: CD45RA+ positively selected. The nucleotide sequence reads TGTGCCAGTAGCGGGGGGACAAGCACAGATACGCAGTATTTT. Its coded protein is CASSGGTSTDTQYF. The variable domain in full, with residues beyond the CDR3 obtained from the reference TRBV28 and TRBJ2-3 genes, is DVKVTQSSRYLVKRTGEKVFLECVQDMDHENMFWYRQDPGLGLRLIYFSYDVKMKEKGDIPEGYSVSREKKERFSLILESASTNQTSMYLCASSGGTSTDTQYFGPGTRLTVL.